Sequencing of this TCR beta chain was carried out in a study of blood T cell repertoires in COVID-19. Background on the study: From T cells, B-cell-depleted T cells, or PBMCs came the material, which was cDNA or gDNA.

How the authors handled the data: Counts of nucleated cells, estimated from reference gene primer amplification, were obtained. The repertoire was sequenced with immunoSEQ multiplex PCR; TCRdb's copy has only in-frame clones and lacks some. Clone size and V and J calls were adopted from that table, with D and trimming inferred from the DNA. The sample has roughly 160,000 clones; roughly 86% are singletons. Trimming left V 2 bases short and J 5 bases short, with 16 bases between. The V gene's germline CDR1 is SGHDT and CDR2 YYEEEE. This CDR3 is 15 amino acids long. The clonotype originates from a man aged 45-60 years with active or convalescent COVID-19. The chain employs TRBV5-6 and TRBJ2-5; D is unresolved. Sequencing used peripheral blood. The CDR3 loop is CASSLVGPVRETQYF. CDR3 in DNA: TGTGCCAGCAGCTTAGTTGGCCCTGTGAGGGAGACCCAGTACTTC.